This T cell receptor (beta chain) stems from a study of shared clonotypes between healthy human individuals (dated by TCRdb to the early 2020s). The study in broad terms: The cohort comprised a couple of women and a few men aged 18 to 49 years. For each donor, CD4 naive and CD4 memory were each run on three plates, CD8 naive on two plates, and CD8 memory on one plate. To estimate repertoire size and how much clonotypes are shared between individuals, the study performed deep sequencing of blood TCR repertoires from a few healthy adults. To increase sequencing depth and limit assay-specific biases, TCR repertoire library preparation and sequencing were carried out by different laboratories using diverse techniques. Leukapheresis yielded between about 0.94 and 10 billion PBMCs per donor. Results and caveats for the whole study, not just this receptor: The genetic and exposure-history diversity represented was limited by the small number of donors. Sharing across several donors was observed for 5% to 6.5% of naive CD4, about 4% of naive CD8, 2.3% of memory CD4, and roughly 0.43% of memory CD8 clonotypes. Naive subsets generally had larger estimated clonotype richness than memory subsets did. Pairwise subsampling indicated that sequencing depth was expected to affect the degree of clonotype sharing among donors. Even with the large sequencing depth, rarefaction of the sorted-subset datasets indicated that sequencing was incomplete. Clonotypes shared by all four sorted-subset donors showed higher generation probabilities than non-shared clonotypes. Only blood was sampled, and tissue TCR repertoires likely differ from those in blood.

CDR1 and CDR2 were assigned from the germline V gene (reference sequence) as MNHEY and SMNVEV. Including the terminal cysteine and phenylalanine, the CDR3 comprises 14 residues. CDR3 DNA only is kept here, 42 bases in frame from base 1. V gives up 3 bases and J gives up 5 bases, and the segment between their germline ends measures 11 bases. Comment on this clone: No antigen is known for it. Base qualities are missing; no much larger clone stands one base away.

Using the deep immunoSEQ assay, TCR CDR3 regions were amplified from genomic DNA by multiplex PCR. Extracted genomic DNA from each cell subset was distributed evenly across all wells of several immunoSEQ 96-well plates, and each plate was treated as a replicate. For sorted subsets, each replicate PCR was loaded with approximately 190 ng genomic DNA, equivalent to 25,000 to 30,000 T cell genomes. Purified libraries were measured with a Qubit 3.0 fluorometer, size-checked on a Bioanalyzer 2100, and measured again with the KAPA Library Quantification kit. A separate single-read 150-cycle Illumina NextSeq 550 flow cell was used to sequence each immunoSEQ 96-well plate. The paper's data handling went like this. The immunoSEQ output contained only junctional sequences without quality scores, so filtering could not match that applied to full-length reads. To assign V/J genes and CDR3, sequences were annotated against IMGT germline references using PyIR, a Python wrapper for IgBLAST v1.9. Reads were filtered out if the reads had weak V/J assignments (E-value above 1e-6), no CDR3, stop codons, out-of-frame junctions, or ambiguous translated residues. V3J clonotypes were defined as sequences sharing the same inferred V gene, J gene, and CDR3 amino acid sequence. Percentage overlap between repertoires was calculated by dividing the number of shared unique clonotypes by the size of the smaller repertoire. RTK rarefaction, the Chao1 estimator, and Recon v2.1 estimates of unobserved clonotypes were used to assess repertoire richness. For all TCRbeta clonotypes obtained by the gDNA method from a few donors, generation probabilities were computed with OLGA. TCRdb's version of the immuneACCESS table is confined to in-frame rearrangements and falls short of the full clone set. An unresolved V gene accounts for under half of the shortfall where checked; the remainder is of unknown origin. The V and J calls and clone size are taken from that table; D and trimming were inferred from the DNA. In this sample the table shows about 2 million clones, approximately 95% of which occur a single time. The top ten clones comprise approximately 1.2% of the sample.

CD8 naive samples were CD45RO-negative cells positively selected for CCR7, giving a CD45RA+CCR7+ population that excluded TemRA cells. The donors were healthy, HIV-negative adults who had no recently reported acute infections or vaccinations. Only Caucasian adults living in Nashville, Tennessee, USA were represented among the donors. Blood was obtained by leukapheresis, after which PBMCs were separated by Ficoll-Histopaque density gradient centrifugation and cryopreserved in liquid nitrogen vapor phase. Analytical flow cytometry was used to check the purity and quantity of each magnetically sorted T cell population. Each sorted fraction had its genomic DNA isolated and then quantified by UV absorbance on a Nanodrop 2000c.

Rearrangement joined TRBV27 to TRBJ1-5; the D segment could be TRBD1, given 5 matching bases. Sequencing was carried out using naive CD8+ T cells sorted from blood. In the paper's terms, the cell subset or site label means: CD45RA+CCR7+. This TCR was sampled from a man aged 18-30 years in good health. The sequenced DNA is TGTGCCAGCAGTTTCTGGGGGGATCATCAGCCCCAGCATTTT. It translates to CASSFWGDHQPQHF.